A single sample gave rise to the 21 T cell receptor beta chains below, sequenced in a study of beta chain features in type 1 diabetes. The sequenced template was cDNA made from the entire isolated RNA. Here immunoSEQ multiplex PCR was the method, and the copy in TCRdb shows in-frame clones only, minus some. The table lists 330,000 or so clones, around 13% of them singletons. The specimen sequenced was central memory CD4+ T cells from blood. These TCRs come from a man between 25 and 39 years old in good health.

A few counts support this clone. CDR3 bases: TGTGCCAGCTCCCCAAGACAGGGGCAGGATGGCTACACCTTC. Its translation: CASSPRQGQDGYTF. This chain uses TRBV18 with TRBJ1-2, with TRBD1 identical over 8 bases. With 6 bases clipped from V and 6 bases from J, the junction kept 9 bases outside the gene matches. CDR3 size: 14 residues. Germline loops: CDR1 KGHSH, CDR2 LQKENI.

The chain employs TRBV6-4 and TRBJ2-7, with unresolved D. CDR1 is MRHNA, CDR2 SNTAGT, per germline. The CDR3 is made up of 11 amino acids. The V and J ends lost 3 bases and 6 bases respectively, with 6 bases between them. The CDR3 DNA follows: TGTGCCAGCAGTGAGCAATCCGAGCAGTACGTC. Protein: CASSEQSEQYV.

This clone was counted at least ten times. The rearrangement uses TRBV4-2 and TRBJ2-3, with D perhaps matching TRBD2 (5 bases). V was cut by 4 bases and J by 2 bases, with 19 bases left in between. CDR3 size: 17 residues. Germline V gene lookup returns CDR1 LGHNA and CDR2 YNFKEQ. The CDR3 region is CASSPTTRTSHTDTQYF. For the CDR3, the DNA is TGTGCCAGCAGCCCAACCACCCGGACTTCCCACACAGATACGCAGTATTTT.

The chain is built from TRBV6-1 and TRBJ2-7, with a tentative D call TRBD1 (6 bases). Trimming cost V 6 bases and J 3 bases, with 12 bases left between them. The CDR3 sequence is 13 residues long. CDR1 and CDR2 (germline): MNHNS, SASEGT. The CDR3 DNA reads TGTGCCAGCAGGGGACACCCCGGCTACGAGCAGTACTTC. Translation gives CASRGHPGYEQYF.

This clone has a handful of counts. This chain uses TRBV7-9 with TRBJ2-3, with D hard to call. The V gene lost 1 base and the J gene lost 1 base, with 9 bases spanning the gap. This CDR3 comprises 15 residues. Germline V gene lookup returns CDR1 SEHNR and CDR2 FQNEAQ (reference sequence). DNA for the CDR3: TGTGCCAGCAGCTTAGAGGCACTTCGCACAGATACGCAGTATTTT. This codes for CASSLEALRTDTQYF.

CDR3 loop: CASSFSGFTDTQYF. CDR3 nucleotides: TGTGCCAGCAGCTTTAGCGGGTTCACAGATACGCAGTATTTT. This chain joins TRBV7-9 and TRBJ2-3; TRBD2 matches at 7 bases. Germline V lookup: CDR1 SEHNR, CDR2 FQNEAQ (reference sequence). Unmatched junction bases numbered 2, after V lost 3 bases and J lost 2 bases. This CDR3 comprises 14 residues.

This clone was counted between two and nine times. This sequence joins TRBV7-8 and TRBJ1-1; no firm D call. The CDR3 sequence is 11 residues long. Trimming removed 0 bases from V and 4 bases from J, with 0 bases in between. Looked up from germline, CDR1 is SGHVS and CDR2 is FQNEAQ. The DNA for the CDR3 is TGTGCCAGCAGCTTAGCCACTGAAGCTTTCTTT. Protein: CASSLATEAFF. Full variable domain (outside the CDR3, taken from reference TRBV7-8 and TRBJ1-1): GAGVSQSPRYKVAKRGQDVALRCDPISGHVSLFWYQQALGQGPEFLTYFQNEAQLDKSGLPSDRFFAERPEGSVSTLKIQRTQQEDSAVYLCASSLATEAFFGQGTRLTVV.

The V gene is TRBV9, the J gene TRBJ2-5; the match to TRBD2 covers 9 bases. CDR3 length: 14 amino acids. Germline CDR1 reads SGDLS; CDR2 reads YYNGEE. J gave up 5 bases and V 4 bases, and 6 bases lay outside the gene matches. The CDR3 sequence is CASSSAGGRETQYF. CDR3 DNA: TGTGCCAGCAGCTCCGCGGGGGGGCGGGAGACCCAGTACTTC. Filled out from reference TRBV9 and TRBJ2-5, the complete variable domain reads DSGVTQTPKHLITATGQRVTLRCSPRSGDLSVYWYQQSLDQGLQFLIQYYNGEERAKGNILERFSAQQFPDLHSELNLSSLELGDSALYFCASSSAGGRETQYFGPGTRLLVL.

This clone turned up a few times. The CDR3 nucleotides are TGTGCCAGCAGCGCGACCCGCGGGGGAGATACGCAGTATTTT. The encoded protein is CASSATRGGDTQYF. V gene TRBV7-3 combines with J gene TRBJ2-3; TRBD2 matches 7 bases. Per the germline V gene, CDR1 is SGHTA and CDR2 is FQGTGA. Trimming removed 5 bases from V and 5 bases from J; junction bases left unmatched: 7. The CDR3 extends over 14 amino acids.

The chain is built from TRBV6-6 and TRBJ1-4; 11 positions match TRBD1. This CDR3 is 13 amino acids long. V shed 6 bases, J shed 7 bases, and the junction held 1 base outside the gene matches. CDR1 is MNHNY, CDR2 SVGAGI, per germline (reference sequence). The CDR3 region is CASRDRGLEKLFF. In DNA, the CDR3 is TGTGCCAGCAGGGACAGGGGGCTTGAAAAACTGTTTTTT.

This chain connects TRBV7-2 to TRBJ2-5, with D possibly TRBD2 on 6 matching bases. The CDR3 is 15 amino acids. The germline V and J ends were trimmed by 1 base and 5 bases, with 14 bases remaining between them. Germline lookup yields CDR1 SGHTA and CDR2 FQGNSA. The CDR3 region has the DNA TGTGCCAGCAGCTTAGGTCCTAGCGATTATGAGACCCAGTACTTC. It translates to CASSLGPSDYETQYF.

The J gene is TRBJ1-1, the V gene TRBV10-3; D is uncertain. Germline V lookup: CDR1 ENHRY, CDR2 SYGVKD. Trimming took off 4 bases at V and 1 base at J, with 4 bases between the two ends. The CDR3 is 12 residues long. The CDR3 protein is CAISVENTEAFF. The CDR3 nucleotides are TGTGCCATCAGTGTTGAGAACACTGAAGCTTTCTTT.

The chain combines TRBV25-1 with TRBJ2-7; D is uncertain. Germline loops: CDR1 MGHDK, CDR2 SYGVNS. V dropped 4 bases and J dropped 0 bases, with 1 base sitting between them. The CDR3 spans 11 residues. The CDR3, as DNA: TGTGCCAGCAGTGGCTCCTACGAGCAGTACTTC. It translates to CASSGSYEQYF.

This clone has just a few counts. The chain has TRBV7-2 and TRBJ2-5; D uncertain. The assigned J gene may be wrong: the sequence end matches TRBJ2-7 better. This CDR3 is built from 11 residues. CDR1 is SGHTA and CDR2 is FQGNSA in the germline V gene. DNA of the CDR3: TGTGCCAGCAGCTTGGTCAACGAGCAGTACTTC. It codes for CASSLVNEQYF.

A word on this clone: The sample holds other DNA sequences that translate to the same CDR3. V gene TRBV11-3 combines with J gene TRBJ2-1; D may be TRBD1 or TRBD2 (5 bases each). The CDR3 consists of 11 residues. Germline V lookup: CDR1 SGHNT, CDR2 YENEEA. Between the trimmed V and J ends, which lost 5 bases and 10 bases, there was a span of 9 bases. For the CDR3, the DNA is TGTGCCAGCAGCCCAAGGGACGAGCAGTTCTTC. Its protein is CASSPRDEQFF.

This clone has a handful of counts. The rearrangement uses TRBV6-6 and TRBJ2-6; 14 bases match TRBD2. The germline gives CDR1 MNHNY, CDR2 SVGAGI (reference sequence). The CDR3 loop spans 15 amino acids. After removal of 11 bases from V and 3 bases from J, the junction contained 3 bases not matched to a gene. The CDR3 loop reads CAGTSGSGGANVLTF. CDR3 nucleotide sequence: TGTGCCGGGACTAGCGGGAGTGGTGGGGCCAACGTCCTGACTTTC.

The chain couples TRBV27 to TRBJ1-2; D might be TRBD1 (6 bases). The CDR3 loop spans 14 amino acids. Germline V gene data show CDR1 as MNHEY and CDR2 as SMNVEV (reference sequence). Trimming stripped 2 bases from V and 2 bases from J, with 9 bases between. CDR3 nucleotides: TGTGCCAGCAGTTTACATAGGGGGAACTATGGCTACACCTTC. Amino acids: CASSLHRGNYGYTF.

The sample holds a few counts of this clone. CDR3 protein: CALRTGTSGRAIFNEQFF. The DNA for the CDR3 is TGTGCACTCCGAACGGGGACTAGCGGGAGGGCAATCTTCAATGAGCAGTTCTTC. J is TRBJ2-1 and V is TRBV19; 16 nucleotides align to TRBD2. The germline V gene encodes CDR1 LNHDA and CDR2 SQIVND (reference sequence). The CDR3 spans 18 residues. The full variable domain, its missing parts supplied by reference TRBV19 and TRBJ2-1, is DGGITQSPKYLFRKEGQNVTLSCEQNLNHDAMYWYRQDPGQGLRLIYYSQIVNDFQKGDIAEGYSVSREKKESFPLTVTSAQKNPTAFYLCALRTGTSGRAIFNEQFFGPGTRLTVL.

The V call is TRBV7-6, the J call TRBJ1-2; tentative D call: TRBD1 (6 bases). Germline CDR1 SGHVS, CDR2 FNYEAQ. This CDR3 is 16 amino acids long. Deletions cut 4 bases from V and 2 bases from J, with 17 bases between. This CDR3 is CASSSQRNTGNYGYTF. CDR3 nucleotides: TGTGCCAGCAGCTCCCAGAGGAACACAGGGAACTATGGCTACACCTTC.

The chain links TRBV20-1 to TRBJ1-1; the match to TRBD1 covers 7 bases. Trimming at V came to 6 bases and at J to 5 bases, leaving 3 bases not matched to a gene. The CDR3 is made up of 11 amino acids. The germline gives CDR1 DFQATT, CDR2 SNEGSKA (reference sequence). DNA for the CDR3: TGCAGTGCCGAGACAGGGACTGAAGCTTTCTTT. It specifies CSAETGTEAFF.

This clone was detected a few times. This chain links TRBV7-3 with TRBJ2-6; D call uncertain. Germline CDR1 and CDR2: SGHTA and FQGTGA. V gave up 5 bases and J gave up 0 bases, with 8 bases separating them. The CDR3 length is 15 residues. In nucleotides, the CDR3 is TGTGCCAGCAGCCGGGTGCCCTCTGGGGCCAACGTCCTGACTTTC. Amino acid sequence: CASSRVPSGANVLTF. Full variable domain (rest looked up from reference TRBV7-3 and TRBJ2-6): GAGVSQTPSNKVTEKGKYVELRCDPISGHTALYWYRQSLGQGPEFLIYFQGTGAADDSGLPNDRFFAVRPEGSVSTLKIQRTERGDSAVYLCASSRVPSGANVLTFGAGSRLTVL.